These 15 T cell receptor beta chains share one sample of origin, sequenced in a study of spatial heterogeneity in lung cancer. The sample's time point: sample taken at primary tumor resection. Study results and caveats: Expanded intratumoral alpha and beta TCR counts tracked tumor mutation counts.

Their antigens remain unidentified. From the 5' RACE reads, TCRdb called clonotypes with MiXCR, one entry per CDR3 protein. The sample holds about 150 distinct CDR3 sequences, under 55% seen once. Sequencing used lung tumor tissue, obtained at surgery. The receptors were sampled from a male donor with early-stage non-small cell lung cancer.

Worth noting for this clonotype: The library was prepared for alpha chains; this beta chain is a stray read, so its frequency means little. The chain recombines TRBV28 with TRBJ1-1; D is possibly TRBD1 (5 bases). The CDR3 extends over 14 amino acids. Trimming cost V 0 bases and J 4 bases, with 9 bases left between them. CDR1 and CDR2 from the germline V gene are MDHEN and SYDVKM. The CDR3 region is CASSLWRGGTEAFF. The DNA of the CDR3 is TGTGCCAGCAGTTTATGGAGGGGCGGCACTGAAGCTTTCTTT.

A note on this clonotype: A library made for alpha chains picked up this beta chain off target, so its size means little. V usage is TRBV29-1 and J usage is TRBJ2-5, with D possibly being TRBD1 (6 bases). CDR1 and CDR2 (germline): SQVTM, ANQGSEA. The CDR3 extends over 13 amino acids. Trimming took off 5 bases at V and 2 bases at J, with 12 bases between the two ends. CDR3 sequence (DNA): TGCAGCGTTACCGGGACATATCAAGAGACCCAGTACTTC. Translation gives CSVTGTYQETQYF. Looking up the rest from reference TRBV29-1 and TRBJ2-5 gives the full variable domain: SAVISQKPSRDICQRGTSLTIQCQVDSQVTMMFWYRQQPGQSLTLIATANQGSEATYESGFVIDKFPISRPNLTFSTLTVSNMSPEDSSIYLCSVTGTYQETQYFGPGTRLLVL.

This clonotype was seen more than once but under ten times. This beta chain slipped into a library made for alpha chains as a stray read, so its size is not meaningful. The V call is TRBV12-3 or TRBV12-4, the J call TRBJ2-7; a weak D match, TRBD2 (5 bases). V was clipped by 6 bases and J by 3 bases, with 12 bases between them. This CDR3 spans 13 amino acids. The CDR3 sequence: CASSSPGYYEQYF. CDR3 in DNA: TGTGCCAGCAGCTCGCCGGGATACTACGAGCAGTACTTC.

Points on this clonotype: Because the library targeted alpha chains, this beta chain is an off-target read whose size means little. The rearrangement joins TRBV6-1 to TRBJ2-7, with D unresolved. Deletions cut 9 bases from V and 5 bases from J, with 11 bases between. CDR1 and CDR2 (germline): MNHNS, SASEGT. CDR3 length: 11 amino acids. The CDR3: CARGEGHEQYF. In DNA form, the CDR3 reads TGTGCCAGAGGCGAAGGCCACGAGCAGTACTTC.

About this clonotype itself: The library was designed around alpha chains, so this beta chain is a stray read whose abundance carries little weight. As DNA, the CDR3 is TGCGCCAGCAGAGCAGACAGAGCTAATTCACCCCTCCACTTT. Its protein is CASRADRANSPLHF. This chain links TRBV10-2 with TRBJ1-6; weak D call: TRBD1 (5 bases). This CDR3 has 14 amino acids. Germline values: CDR1 WSHSY, CDR2 SAAADI. V was clipped by 6 bases and J by 6 bases, with 12 bases between them.

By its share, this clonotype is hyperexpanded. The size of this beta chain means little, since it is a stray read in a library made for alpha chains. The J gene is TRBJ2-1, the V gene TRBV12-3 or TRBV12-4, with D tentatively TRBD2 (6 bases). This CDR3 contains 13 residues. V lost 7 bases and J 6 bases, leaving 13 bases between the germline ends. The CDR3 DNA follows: TGTGCCAGCACCCGAGGAGGGGTCAATGAGCAGTTCTTC. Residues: CASTRGGVNEQFF.

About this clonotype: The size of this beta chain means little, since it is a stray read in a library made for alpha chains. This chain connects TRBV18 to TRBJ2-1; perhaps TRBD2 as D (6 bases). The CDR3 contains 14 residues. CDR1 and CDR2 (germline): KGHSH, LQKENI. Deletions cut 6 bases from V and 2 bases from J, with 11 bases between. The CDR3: CASSTVAAYNEQFF. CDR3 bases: TGTGCCAGCTCGACAGTAGCGGCCTACAATGAGCAGTTCTTC.

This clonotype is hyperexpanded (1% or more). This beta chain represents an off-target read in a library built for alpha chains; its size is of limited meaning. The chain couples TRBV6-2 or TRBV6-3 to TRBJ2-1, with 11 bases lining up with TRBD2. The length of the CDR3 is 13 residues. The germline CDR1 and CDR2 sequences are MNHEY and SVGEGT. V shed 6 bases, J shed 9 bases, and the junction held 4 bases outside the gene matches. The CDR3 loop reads CASSPSGRSEQFF. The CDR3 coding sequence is TGTGCCAGCAGCCCTAGCGGGAGGTCTGAGCAGTTCTTC.

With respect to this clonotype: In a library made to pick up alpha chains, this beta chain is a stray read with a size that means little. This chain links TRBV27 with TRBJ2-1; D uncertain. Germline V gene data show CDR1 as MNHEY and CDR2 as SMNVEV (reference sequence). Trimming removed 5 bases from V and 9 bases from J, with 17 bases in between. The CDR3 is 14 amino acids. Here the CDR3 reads CASSLLPTSPEQFF. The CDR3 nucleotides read TGTGCCAGCAGTCTACTACCGACGTCCCCTGAGCAGTTCTTC.

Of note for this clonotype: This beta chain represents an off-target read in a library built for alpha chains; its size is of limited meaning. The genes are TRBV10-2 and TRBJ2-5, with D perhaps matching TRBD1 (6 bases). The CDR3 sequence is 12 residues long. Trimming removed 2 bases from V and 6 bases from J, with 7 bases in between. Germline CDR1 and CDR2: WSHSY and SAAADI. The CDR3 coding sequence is TGCGCCAGCAGTGAGGGGGGCCAGACCCAGTACTTC. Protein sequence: CASSEGGQTQYF.

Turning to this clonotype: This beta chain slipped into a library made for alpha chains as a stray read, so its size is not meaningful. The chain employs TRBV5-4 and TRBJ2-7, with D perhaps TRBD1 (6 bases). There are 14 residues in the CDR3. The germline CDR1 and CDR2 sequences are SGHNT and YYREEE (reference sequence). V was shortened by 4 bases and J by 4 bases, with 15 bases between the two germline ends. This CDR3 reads CASSPTYREYEQYF. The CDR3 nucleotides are TGTGCCAGCAGCCCAACCTACAGGGAATACGAGCAGTACTTC.

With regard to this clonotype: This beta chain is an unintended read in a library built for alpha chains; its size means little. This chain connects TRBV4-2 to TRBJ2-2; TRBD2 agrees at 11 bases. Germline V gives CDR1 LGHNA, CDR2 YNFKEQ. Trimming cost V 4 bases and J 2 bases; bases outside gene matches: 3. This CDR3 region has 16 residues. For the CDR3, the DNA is TGTGCCAGCAGCCCGGGACTAGCGGACAACACCGGGGAGCTGTTTTTT. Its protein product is CASSPGLADNTGELFF.

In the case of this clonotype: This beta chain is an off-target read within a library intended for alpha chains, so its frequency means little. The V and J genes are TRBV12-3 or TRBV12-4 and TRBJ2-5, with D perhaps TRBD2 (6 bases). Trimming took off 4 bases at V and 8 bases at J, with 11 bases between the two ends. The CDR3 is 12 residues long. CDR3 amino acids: CASSSLGGTQYF. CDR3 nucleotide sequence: TGTGCCAGCAGTTCCCTGGGAGGAACCCAGTACTTC.

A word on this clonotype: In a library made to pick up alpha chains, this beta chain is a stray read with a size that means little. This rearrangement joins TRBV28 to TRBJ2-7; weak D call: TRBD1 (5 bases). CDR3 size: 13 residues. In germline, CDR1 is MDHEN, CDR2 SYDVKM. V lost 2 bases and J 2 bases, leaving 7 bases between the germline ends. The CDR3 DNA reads TGTGCCAGCAGTTTAAGGGGAACCTACGAGCAGTACTTC. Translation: CASSLRGTYEQYF.

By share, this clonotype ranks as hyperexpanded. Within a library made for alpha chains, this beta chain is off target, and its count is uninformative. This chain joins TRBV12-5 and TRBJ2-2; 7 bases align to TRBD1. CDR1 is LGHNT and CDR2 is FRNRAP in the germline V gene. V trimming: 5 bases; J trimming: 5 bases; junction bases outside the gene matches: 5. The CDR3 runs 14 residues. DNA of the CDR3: TGTGCTAGTGGTCTGGGACAGTCGACCGGGGAGCTGTTTTTT. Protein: CASGLGQSTGELFF.